This passage covers 3 T cell receptor beta chains from one sample sequenced in a study of T cell clonality in common variable immunodeficiency. TCRdb keeps only in-frame clones here, not all; method: immunoSEQ multiplex PCR. The sample holds 45,000 to 55,000 clones, and no clone turns up only once. Input material: peripheral blood mononuclear cells. These receptors all stem from a person aged 18 to 75 in good health.

In its sample, this clone was seen a few times. The read ends 3 residues early relative to the CDR3; the germline J gene fills the gap. The V and J genes are TRBV11-3 and TRBJ2-1; tentatively, D is TRBD2 (6 bases). V lost 5 bases and J 3 bases, leaving 11 bases between the germline ends. CDR3 length: 14 amino acids. Per the germline V gene, CDR1 is SGHNT and CDR2 is YENEEA. The CDR3 spells CASSLSGVYNEQFF. Incomplete CDR3 DNA: TGTGCCAGCAGCCTTAGCGGAGTCTACAATGAG.

The sample holds many counts of this clone. The DNA ends 3 residues before the CDR3 does, and the rest of the CDR3 is filled in from the germline J gene. The gene calls are TRBV7-8 and TRBJ2-7, with D possibly matching TRBD1 (6 bases). This CDR3 region has 15 residues. CDR1 and CDR2 from the germline V gene are SGHVS and FQNEAQ. The V gene lost 2 bases and the J gene lost 0 bases, with 11 bases spanning the gap. The CDR3 here is CASSLSSGASYEQYF. Incomplete CDR3 DNA: TGTGCCAGCAGCTTATCGTCAGGGGCCTCCTACGAG.

This clone was detected ten times or more. Coverage ceases 3 residues before the CDR3 finishes, and the germline J gene fills in the end. The V gene is TRBV7-6, the J gene TRBJ2-2; D gene ambiguous. The CDR3 loop spans 17 amino acids. Per germline, CDR1 SGHVS and CDR2 FNYEAQ. V was pared by 5 bases and J by 0 bases, with 16 bases between. CDR3 DNA (partial): TGTGCCAGCAGCCCCGCTTATTGGCAGTCGAACACCGGGGAG. Its translation: CASSPAYWQSNTGE. The CDR3 in its entirety is CASSPAYWQSNTGELFF. Looking up the rest from reference TRBV7-6 and TRBJ2-2 gives the full variable domain: GAGVSQSPRYKVTKRGQDVALRCDPISGHVSLYWYRQALGQGPEFLTYFNYEAQQDKSGLPNDRFSAERPEGSISTLTIQRTEQRDSAMYRCASSPAYWQSNTGELFFGEGSRLTVL.